This TCR beta chain was identified during a study of T cells in Graves' hyperthyroidism and ophthalmopathy. Germline V gene lookup returns CDR1 SGDLS and CDR2 YYNGEE. Trimming took off 3 bases at V and 4 bases at J, with 10 bases between the two ends. This CDR3 is 13 amino acids long. Findings and limits, study-wide: Most thyroid clonotypes with frequency above 0.001 were detected in blood.

Note on this clonotype: Its antigen is unknown.

What was amplified from RNA transcripts were TCR beta CDR3 regions. First-round RT-PCR of the TCR CDR3 relied on the HTBI primer set. TCRdb itself ran the multiplex PCR reads through MiXCR, one entry per CDR3 protein. The sample yields around 690,000 distinct CDR3 sequences, 15% to 20% seen once. The origin of this receptor is a man aged 50 to 60 with Graves' hyperthyroidism. The chain joins TRBV9 to TRBJ1-2; D gene unclear. The sequenced sample was blood. DNA for the CDR3: TGTGCCAGCAGCGACGGTGAGGGCTATGGCTACACCTTC. Its translation is CASSDGEGYGYTF. The variable domain in full, completed from reference TRBV9 and TRBJ1-2, reads DSGVTQTPKHLITATGQRVTLRCSPRSGDLSVYWYQQSLDQGLQFLIQYYNGEERAKGNILERFSAQQFPDLHSELNLSSLELGDSALYFCASSDGEGYGYTFGSGTRLTVV.